This TCR beta chain was observed in a study of CD8+CD57+ T cells in acquired aplastic anemia. The wider study: The average read count for CD4+ cells in healthy donors was 8.5 million to 11 million.

It was genomic DNA that served as the template for profiling TCR beta VDJ and CDR3. MiXCR, applied by TCRdb to the reads, yields one record per CDR3 protein. This sample has tens of thousands of distinct CDR3 sequences, with roughly 77% found just once. The CDR3 has 12 residues. Trimming shortened V by 1 base and J by 5 bases, and 9 bases separated the two germline ends. Germline V gene data show CDR1 as GTSNPN and CDR2 as SVGIG (reference sequence). The sample consisted of sorted CD4+, CD8+, or CD8+CD57+ T cells (not recorded which) from PBMCs. This TCR was recovered from a human donor in good health, serving as a control. The chain is built from TRBV30 and TRBJ2-7; D remains ambiguous. CDR3 in DNA: TGTGCCTGGAGTGACCGCCCCAACGAGCAGTACTTC. Its protein product is CAWSDRPNEQYF.